This T cell receptor (beta chain) was identified in a study of CD4 T cells in relation to SARS-CoV-2 and coronaviruses. Naive and memory CD4+ T cells came from enriched cryopreserved PBMCs. Germline V gene lookup returns CDR1 SGHRS and CDR2 YFSETQ. Trimming cost V 5 bases and J 0 bases; bases outside gene matches: 6. The CDR3 has 15 amino acids. Clones were read by immunoSEQ multiplex PCR, and TCRdb kept only the in-frame ones, dropping some. Of 30,000 to 45,000 clones in the sample, 85% to 90% were seen once. V usage is TRBV5-1 and J usage is TRBJ1-1, with 8 bases identical to TRBD1. Source material: memory CD4+ T cells from PBMCs. The clonotype was recovered from an adult with COVID-19. The DNA of the CDR3 is TGCGCCAGCAGTTTGAACAGGGGGTTGAACACTGAAGCTTTCTTT. It encodes CASSLNRGLNTEAFF.